This T cell receptor beta chain was sequenced during a study of blood T cell repertoires in COVID-19. J was trimmed by 5 bases and V by 0 bases; bases with no gene match: 4. Looked up from germline, CDR1 is SGHTS and CDR2 is YDEGEE. The CDR3 length is 15 residues. Profiled with immunoSEQ multiplex PCR; TCRdb holds only in-frame clones, not every one. The data contain about 100,000 clones, less than 85% of them singletons. This TCR came from a woman in her 70s with active or convalescent COVID-19. Sequencing was performed on peripheral blood. The J gene is TRBJ2-1, the V gene TRBV5-8, with TRBD2 identical over 8 bases. CDR3 in DNA: TGTGCCAGCAGCTTGGAACTAGCGGCAGACAATGAGCAGTTCTTC. It specifies CASSLELAADNEQFF. The full variable domain, rest sourced from reference TRBV5-8 and TRBJ2-1, is EAGVTQSPTHLIKTRGQQATLRCSPISGHTSVYWYQQALGLGLQFLLWYDEGEERNRGNFPPRFSGRQFPNYSSELNVNALELEDSALYLCASSLELAADNEQFFGPGTRLTVL.